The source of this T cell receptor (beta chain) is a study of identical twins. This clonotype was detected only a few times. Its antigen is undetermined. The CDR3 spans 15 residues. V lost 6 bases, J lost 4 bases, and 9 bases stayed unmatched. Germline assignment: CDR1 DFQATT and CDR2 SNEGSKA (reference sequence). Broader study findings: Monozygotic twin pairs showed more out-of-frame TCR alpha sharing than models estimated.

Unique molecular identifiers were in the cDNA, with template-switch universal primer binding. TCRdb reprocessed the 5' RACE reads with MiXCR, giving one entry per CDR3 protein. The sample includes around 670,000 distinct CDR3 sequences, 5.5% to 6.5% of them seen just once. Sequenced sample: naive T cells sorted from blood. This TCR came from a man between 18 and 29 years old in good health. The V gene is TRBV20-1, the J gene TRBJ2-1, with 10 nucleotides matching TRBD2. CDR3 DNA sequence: TGCAGTGCGTACACTACTAGCGGGATTTACAATGAGCAGTTCTTC. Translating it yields CSAYTTSGIYNEQFF.